This is a list of T cell receptor beta chains from one sample in a study of spatial heterogeneity in lung cancer. In TCRdb, the 5' RACE reads were re-called with MiXCR into one record per CDR3 protein. This table has about 100,000 distinct CDR3 sequences, 3.5% to 5% appearing once. Sequencing was performed on lung tumor tissue, taken at surgery. These receptors came from a male donor with early-stage non-small cell lung cancer. Both conserved end residues are part of each CDR3. The order of the fields is clone size, J gene, V gene, D gene, CDR3 DNA, CDR3 protein. The D gene is left open where the match is weak. Clone size appears in some rows only: once, few, many, or a class for an expanded clone.

clone size: many
J gene: TRBJ2-3
V gene: TRBV28
D gene: TRBD2
CDR3 DNA: TGTGCCAGCAGGCCTACTAGCGGGAGGGCCAAAGATACGCAGTATTTT
CDR3 protein: CASRPTSGRAKDTQYF

clone size: .
J gene: TRBJ2-7
V gene: TRBV28
D gene: TRBD2
CDR3 DNA: TGTGCCAGCAGTTTATATGCGGGAGCTACCTACGAGCAGTACTTC
CDR3 protein: CASSLYAGATYEQYF

clone size: .
J gene: TRBJ2-7
V gene: TRBV20-1
D gene: .
CDR3 DNA: TGCAGTGCCGAACTTAAATACGAGCAGTACTTC
CDR3 protein: CSAELKYEQYF

clone size: many
J gene: TRBJ2-7
V gene: TRBV5-1
D gene: TRBD1
CDR3 DNA: TGCGCCAGCAGCTCCTTGGACAGGACTTACGAGCAGTACTTC
CDR3 protein: CASSSLDRTYEQYF

clone size: many
J gene: TRBJ1-1
V gene: TRBV29-1
D gene: .
CDR3 DNA: TGCAGCCCCGATGAAGTTAACACTGAAGCTTTCTTT
CDR3 protein: CSPDEVNTEAFF

clone size: .
J gene: TRBJ2-4
V gene: TRBV20-1
D gene: TRBD2
CDR3 DNA: TGCAGTGCTAGAGGGACTAGCGGAAACAAAAACATTCAGTACTTC
CDR3 protein: CSARGTSGNKNIQYF

clone size: many
J gene: TRBJ1-4
V gene: TRBV12-3/TRBV12-4
D gene: .
CDR3 DNA: TGTGCCAGCAGTTCCCAGGGTGGGGTGAGTGAAAAACTGTTTTTT
CDR3 protein: CASSSQGGVSEKLFF

clone size: .
J gene: TRBJ2-7
V gene: TRBV11-2
D gene: .
CDR3 DNA: TGTGCCAGCAGCTTTGGAACCAACTACGAGCAGTACTTC
CDR3 protein: CASSFGTNYEQYF

clone size: many
J gene: TRBJ2-7
V gene: TRBV2
D gene: TRBD2
CDR3 DNA: TGTGCCAGCAGTAACGTACTAGCGGCAGAGCAGTACTTC
CDR3 protein: CASSNVLAAEQYF

clone size: few
J gene: TRBJ1-1
V gene: TRBV28
D gene: TRBD1
CDR3 DNA: TGTGCCAGCAGTGACAGACAGGGATCGGTATACGGGGCGAACACTGAAGCTTTCTTT
CDR3 protein: CASSDRQGSVYGANTEAFF

clone size: few
J gene: TRBJ1-2
V gene: TRBV12-3/TRBV12-4
D gene: .
CDR3 DNA: TGTGCCAGCAGTTTTAACAGCCTCTATGGCTACACCTTC
CDR3 protein: CASSFNSLYGYTF

clone size: many
J gene: TRBJ2-1
V gene: TRBV27
D gene: TRBD2
CDR3 DNA: TGTGCCAGCAAGGGCGGGAGCTCCTACAATGAGCAGTTCTTC
CDR3 protein: CASKGGSSYNEQFF

clone size: many
J gene: TRBJ1-6
V gene: TRBV27
D gene: .
CDR3 DNA: TGTGCCAGCACCCTCCGGCCAGGGTTAAATTCACCCCTCCACTTT
CDR3 protein: CASTLRPGLNSPLHF

clone size: .
J gene: TRBJ1-1
V gene: TRBV30
D gene: .
CDR3 DNA: TGTGCCTGGAGTCGACAGAGCGACACTGAAGCTTTCTTT
CDR3 protein: CAWSRQSDTEAFF

clone size: many
J gene: TRBJ1-4
V gene: TRBV4-2
D gene: .
CDR3 DNA: TGTGCCAGCAGCCAAGATCGAAATGAAAAACTGTTTTTT
CDR3 protein: CASSQDRNEKLFF

clone size: few
J gene: TRBJ1-1
V gene: TRBV5-1
D gene: TRBD1
CDR3 DNA: TGCGCCAGCAGGATATTTCCGGGACAGGGACTTGAAGCTTTCTTT
CDR3 protein: CASRIFPGQGLEAFF

clone size: .
J gene: TRBJ2-4
V gene: TRBV11-2
D gene: TRBD1
CDR3 DNA: TGTGCCAGCAGCGTATACAGGGGGCGAGACATAAACATTCAGTACTTC
CDR3 protein: CASSVYRGRDINIQYF

clone size: many
J gene: TRBJ1-5
V gene: TRBV7-2
D gene: .
CDR3 DNA: TGTGCCAGCAGCTTACGGCCGAGCAATCAGCCCCAGCATTTT
CDR3 protein: CASSLRPSNQPQHF